This T cell receptor (beta chain) came from a study of Ad26.COV2.S vaccination and SARS-CoV-2 variants. Study-level information: By the intramuscular route, Ad26.COV2.S was given once, or twice 56 days apart.

V lost 2 bases and J 2 bases, leaving 15 bases between the germline ends. The germline CDR1 and CDR2 sequences are MNHEY and SVGEGT. This CDR3 comprises 17 residues. Treatment described: 19 received Ad26.COV2.S at low or high dose, single or two shots; 5 received placebo; per-sample allocation not given. Each sample was drawn 63 days after the first injection (of vaccine or placebo). In Boston, the donor was an adult between 18-55 years of age. TCRdb's table, derived via immunoSEQ multiplex PCR, lists solely in-frame clones and lacks some. The sample shows some 320,000 clones, about 86% of them seen only once.

The specimen was peripheral blood, collected in a trial of Ad26.COV2.S vaccine versus placebo. This sequence originates from a person aged 18-60 years who received the Ad26.COV2.S COVID-19 vaccine or a placebo. This chain uses TRBV6-2 or TRBV6-3 with TRBJ2-2; tentatively, D is TRBD1 (6 bases). The CDR3 DNA is TGTGCCAGCAGTTACCATTCCGGGACAAAAAACACCGGGGAGCTGTTTTTT. Residues: CASSYHSGTKNTGELFF.